A single sample gave rise to the 30 T cell receptor beta chains below, sequenced in a study of T cell repertoires in cytomegalovirus infection. TCRdb ran MiXCR on the reads and lists one entry per CDR3 protein. This sample carries 290,000 or so distinct CDR3 sequences, about 25% of them seen once, and the ten largest clones take roughly 14%. The material sequenced was PBMCs. The receptors were gathered from a human donor in good health (CMV status not recorded). Some clones in this sample may be carry-over from other donors' samples.

The sample holds a few counts of this clonotype. The chain recombines TRBV11-2 with TRBJ1-5; the match to TRBD1 covers 7 bases. CDR1 and CDR2 from the germline V gene are SGHAT and FQNNGV. Losses at the gene ends were 5 bases for V and 3 bases for J; bases not matched to a gene: 7. This CDR3 contains 15 residues. The CDR3 sequence is CASSGEGADNQPQHF. Written as DNA, the CDR3 is TGTGCCAGCAGCGGGGAGGGGGCCGACAATCAGCCCCAGCATTTT.

This clonotype has only a few counts. The chain couples TRBV12-3 or TRBV12-4 to TRBJ2-2, with a weak D call TRBD2 (6 bases). This CDR3 has 14 amino acids. V was shortened by 6 bases and J by 6 bases, with 14 bases between the two germline ends. CDR3 region: CASSDFGGAGELFF. The CDR3 coding sequence is TGTGCCAGCAGCGACTTCGGGGGAGCCGGGGAGCTGTTTTTT.

This clonotype was seen more than once but under ten times. The chain recombines TRBV15 with TRBJ2-3; TRBD2 might be the D (7 bases). This CDR3 region has 16 residues. V lost 0 bases, J lost 1 base, and 11 bases lay in between. The germline gives CDR1 LNHNV, CDR2 YYDKDF (reference sequence). CDR3 residues: CATSRDAGARTDTQYF. The CDR3 DNA is TGTGCCACCAGCAGAGATGCGGGGGCCCGCACAGATACGCAGTATTTT.

This CDR3 reads CASSGDRGTYGYTF. The CDR3 bases are TGTGCCAGCTCGGGAGACAGAGGGACCTATGGCTACACCTTC. The V and J genes are TRBV18 and TRBJ1-2, with D possibly being TRBD1 (5 bases). The V end was cut by 6 bases, the J end by 4 bases, with 15 bases between. Germline CDR1 reads KGHSH; CDR2 reads LQKENI. The CDR3 length is 14 residues.

The sample holds many counts of this clonotype. The chain links TRBV29-1 to TRBJ2-7, with D possibly matching TRBD1 (6 bases). The CDR3 is 15 amino acids. Germline V gene data show CDR1 as SQVTM and CDR2 as ANQGSEA. With 7 bases removed from V and 0 bases from J, the gap between germline ends came to 19 bases. For the CDR3, the DNA is TGCAGCGCCAGCCACGGGACAACAGGCTCCTACGAGCAGTACTTC. This codes for CSASHGTTGSYEQYF.

The CDR3 sequence: CASSGGTGWDEQYF. The DNA of the CDR3 is TGTGCCAGCAGCGGCGGGACAGGGTGGGACGAGCAGTACTTC. The gene calls are TRBV5-5 and TRBJ2-7, with TRBD1 identical over 9 bases. Germline CDR1 SGHKS, CDR2 YYEKEE (reference sequence). This CDR3 spans 14 amino acids. The V gene end was trimmed by 4 bases and the J gene end by 5 bases; junction bases not matched to a gene: 7.

The sample holds a few counts of this clonotype. The chain has TRBV7-2 and TRBJ2-5, with 12 nucleotides matching TRBD2. This CDR3 is built from 15 residues. V lost 6 bases, J lost 5 bases, and 7 bases stayed unmatched. Per germline, CDR1 SGHTA and CDR2 FQGNSA. CDR3 amino acids: CASRLAGGRRETQYF. The CDR3 DNA is TGTGCCAGCAGACTAGCGGGGGGACGACGGGAGACCCAGTACTTC.

This clonotype was seen a handful of times. The CDR3 reads CASTPTASGIIETQYF. CDR3 DNA: TGTGCCAGTACCCCGACGGCTAGCGGGATTATAGAGACCCAGTACTTC. V usage is TRBV12-3 or TRBV12-4 and J usage is TRBJ2-5, with 9 bases lining up with TRBD2. This CDR3 region has 16 residues. Trimming took 9 bases from V and 4 from J; bases not matched to a gene: 15.

This chain joins TRBV7-2 and TRBJ2-2; D is unresolved. CDR3 length equals 15 residues. Germline V CDR1 and CDR2: SGHTA, FQGNSA. Trimming cost V 1 base and J 3 bases, with 9 bases left between them. The CDR3 DNA reads as TGTGCCAGCAGCTTAGACGTAGGACACACCGGGGAGCTGTTTTTT. Protein product: CASSLDVGHTGELFF.

This chain links TRBV28 with TRBJ2-2; no reliable D call. Germline CDR1 and CDR2: MDHEN and SYDVKM. This CDR3 is 15 amino acids long. The ends were cut back, 3 bases at V and 2 bases at J, with 10 bases in the middle. The DNA of the CDR3 is TGTGCCAGCAGTTTTAGGCGGCCAAACACCGGGGAGCTGTTTTTT. Protein sequence: CASSFRRPNTGELFF.

This clonotype was picked up many times. The chain joins TRBV14 to TRBJ2-5, with a possible D match to TRBD2 (6 bases). The ends were cut back, 1 base at V and 2 bases at J, with 8 bases in the middle. Germline assignment: CDR1 SGHDN and CDR2 FVKESK. The CDR3 loop spans 14 amino acids. CDR3 bases: TGTGCCAGCAGCCAAGTTGCGGGGCAAGAGACCCAGTACTTC. Translated, it gives CASSQVAGQETQYF.

The chain recombines TRBV6-6 with TRBJ2-3; D is possibly TRBD1 or TRBD2 (6 bases each). Germline V gives CDR1 MNHNY, CDR2 SVGAGI (reference sequence). Between the trimmed V and J ends, which lost 8 bases and 4 bases, there was a span of 22 bases. The CDR3 is 16 amino acids. The CDR3 sequence: CASGLGIGGSADTQYF. CDR3 in DNA: TGTGCCAGCGGTCTTGGTATAGGGGGGAGTGCAGATACGCAGTATTTT.

This clonotype was picked up many times. The chain links TRBV7-2 to TRBJ1-1; a weak D match, TRBD1 (6 bases). Trimming took off 5 bases at V and 1 base at J, with 11 bases between the two ends. Germline-derived CDR1 and CDR2 are SGHTA and FQGNSA. The CDR3 contains 14 residues. This CDR3 reads CASSASRGNTEAFF. The CDR3 DNA follows: TGTGCCAGCAGCGCCAGCAGGGGGAACACTGAAGCTTTCTTT.

The genes are TRBV19 and TRBJ2-3; D ambiguous. Germline V CDR1 and CDR2: LNHDA, SQIVND (reference sequence). There are 16 residues in the CDR3. V dropped 1 base and J dropped 5 bases, with 16 bases sitting between them. The CDR3, as DNA: TGTGCCAGTAGTATAGCGGCGGATTTCAGAGAAGATACGCAGTATTTT. This gives the protein CASSIAADFREDTQYF.

This clonotype was counted many times. The rearrangement joins TRBV7-2 to TRBJ2-7, with 11 bases lining up with TRBD2. The V gene end was trimmed by 5 bases and the J gene end by 2 bases; junction bases not matched to a gene: 11. This CDR3 comprises 17 residues. The germline V gene has CDR1 SGHTA and CDR2 FQGNSA. CDR3 bases: TGTGCCAGCAGCCCTCCGGGACTAGCGGTTCCTACCTACGAGCAGTACTTC. This codes for CASSPPGLAVPTYEQYF. The entire variable domain, with the rest obtained from reference TRBV7-2 and TRBJ2-7, is as follows: GAGVSQSPSNKVTEKGKDVELRCDPISGHTALYWYRQSLGQGLEFLIYFQGNSAPDKSGLPSDRFSAERTGGSVSTLTIQRTQQEDSAVYLCASSPPGLAVPTYEQYFGPGTRLTVT.

The chain joins TRBV11-2 to TRBJ2-2, with 13 positions matching TRBD2. The CDR3 is made up of 16 amino acids. V lost 5 bases, J lost 4 bases, and 4 bases stayed unmatched. The germline CDR1 and CDR2 sequences are SGHAT and FQNNGV. The CDR3 nucleotides are TGTGCCAGCAGCCAAACTAGCGGGAGGGGCACCGGGGAGCTGTTTTTT. Translating gives CASSQTSGRGTGELFF.

The sample holds a few counts of this clonotype. V is TRBV28 and J is TRBJ2-5; 8 bases are shared with TRBD2. V gave up 3 bases and J gave up 5 bases; unmatched junction bases: 8. CDR1 is MDHEN and CDR2 is SYDVKM in the germline V gene. The CDR3 extends over 15 amino acids. CDR3 in amino acids: CASSFPGGGLETQYF. In DNA form, the CDR3 reads TGTGCCAGCAGTTTCCCGGGGGGGGGGCTCGAGACCCAGTACTTC.

This chain connects TRBV5-4 to TRBJ2-1, with D maybe TRBD2 (8 bases). Germline V gene sequence: CDR1 SGHNT, CDR2 YYREEE (reference sequence). This CDR3 contains 16 residues. V shed 6 bases and J shed 8 bases, with 24 bases lying between them. DNA of the CDR3: TGTGCCAGCACCAAGGGGGCGGGAGGAGCTGGGGATGAGCAGTTCTTC. This encodes CASTKGAGGAGDEQFF.

This clonotype was observed at least ten times. The J gene is TRBJ2-7, the V gene TRBV7-2; the D is unclear. V was cut by 0 bases and J by 2 bases, with 8 bases left in between. The germline V gene encodes CDR1 SGHTA and CDR2 FQGNSA. The CDR3 has 14 amino acids. The CDR3 here is CASSLAGLAYEQYF. CDR3 in DNA: TGTGCCAGCAGCTTAGCCGGGTTGGCCTACGAGCAGTACTTC.

In its sample, this clonotype was seen a few times. The chain recombines TRBV19 with TRBJ2-7, with TRBD1 as a possible D gene (6 bases). This CDR3 has 14 amino acids. CDR1 is LNHDA, CDR2 SQIVND, per germline (reference sequence). The V end lost 1 base, the J end lost 3 bases, and 10 bases lay between the germline ends. The CDR3 DNA reads TGTGCCAGTAGTATAGGCCAGGGGTTCTACGAGCAGTACTTC. This encodes CASSIGQGFYEQYF.

As DNA, the CDR3 is TGCAGCGCCGAGGGTGGGGCCAACGTCCTGACTTTC. Translated: CSAEGGANVLTF. The V gene is TRBV29-1, the J gene TRBJ2-6; a weak D match, TRBD2 (5 bases). The V gene lost 7 bases and the J gene lost 3 bases, with 7 bases spanning the gap. Germline loops: CDR1 SQVTM, CDR2 ANQGSEA. The CDR3 contains 12 residues. The variable domain in full, with the rest retrieved from reference TRBV29-1 and TRBJ2-6, is SAVISQKPSRDICQRGTSLTIQCQVDSQVTMMFWYRQQPGQSLTLIATANQGSEATYESGFVIDKFPISRPNLTFSTLTVSNMSPEDSSIYLCSAEGGANVLTFGAGSRLTVL.

This clonotype was detected many times. The chain combines TRBV28 with TRBJ1-1, with D possibly matching TRBD1 (6 bases). The CDR3 has 14 residues. V was pared by 5 bases and J by 2 bases, with 12 bases between. CDR1 is MDHEN and CDR2 is SYDVKM in the germline V gene. The CDR3 sequence is CASSGQTYNTEAFF. CDR3 nucleotide sequence: TGTGCCAGCAGTGGACAGACTTATAACACTGAAGCTTTCTTT.

The chain joins TRBV29-1 to TRBJ1-1, with D possibly being TRBD1 (5 bases). This CDR3 has 12 residues. Germline values: CDR1 SQVTM, CDR2 ANQGSEA. Trimming removed 7 bases from V and 1 base from J, with 10 bases in between. The CDR3 loop is CSGQPGNTEAFF. The DNA of the CDR3 is TGCAGCGGACAGCCAGGGAACACTGAAGCTTTCTTT.

The rearrangement links TRBV7-6 to TRBJ1-3; D is perhaps TRBD1 (5 bases). CDR1 and CDR2 (germline): SGHVS, FNYEAQ. Trimming took off 5 bases at V and 0 bases at J, with 11 bases between the two ends. The CDR3 is 15 amino acids. The CDR3 DNA follows: TGTGCCAGCAGCCGGGGCAGTAACTCTGGAAACACCATATATTTT. The encoded protein is CASSRGSNSGNTIYF. Looking up the rest from reference TRBV7-6 and TRBJ1-3 gives the full variable domain: GAGVSQSPRYKVTKRGQDVALRCDPISGHVSLYWYRQALGQGPEFLTYFNYEAQQDKSGLPNDRFSAERPEGSISTLTIQRTEQRDSAMYRCASSRGSNSGNTIYFGEGSWLTVV.

The chain combines TRBV28 with TRBJ2-5, with 9 bases matching TRBD2. CDR1 is MDHEN, CDR2 SYDVKM, per germline. This CDR3 spans 15 amino acids. With V trimmed by 2 bases and J by 4 bases, 5 bases remained unmatched. CDR3 sequence (DNA): TGTGCCAGCAGTTTAAGACTAGCGGTGGTAGAGACCCAGTACTTC. Its translation: CASSLRLAVVETQYF.

This rearrangement joins TRBV6-6 to TRBJ1-2; no definite D call. The CDR3 consists of 13 residues. The germline CDR1 and CDR2 sequences are MNHNY and SVGAGI (reference sequence). Trimming left V 5 bases short and J 0 bases short, with 7 bases between. The CDR3 sequence: CASSQLANYGYTF. The CDR3 DNA follows: TGTGCCAGCAGTCAGTTAGCTAACTATGGCTACACCTTC.

The chain employs TRBV10-3 and TRBJ1-2, with a weak D call TRBD1 (6 bases). CDR3 size: 12 residues. V lost 2 bases and J lost 7, with 8 bases in between. From germline, CDR1 is ENHRY and CDR2 SYGVKD. CDR3 region: CAISEEQGGYTF. In DNA form, the CDR3 reads TGTGCCATCAGTGAGGAACAGGGTGGCTACACCTTC.

This rearrangement joins TRBV18 to TRBJ1-4, with D possibly TRBD1 on 5 matching bases. V was trimmed by 2 bases and J by 5 bases, leaving 9 bases between them. Germline V CDR1 and CDR2: KGHSH, LQKENI. The CDR3 runs to 14 residues. The CDR3 reads CASSPSGLNEKLFF. The CDR3 DNA follows: TGTGCCAGCTCACCATCAGGGTTAAATGAAAAACTGTTTTTT.

This clonotype was detected many times. V and J are TRBV7-2 and TRBJ1-4; D possibly corresponds to TRBD1 (5 bases). The germline V gene encodes CDR1 SGHTA and CDR2 FQGNSA. This CDR3 comprises 14 residues. Trimming removed 3 bases at V and 7 bases at J, with 12 bases between. CDR3: CASSFGYQGEKLFF. CDR3 coding DNA: TGTGCCAGCAGCTTTGGATACCAGGGTGAAAAACTGTTTTTT.

The table lists this clonotype with a few counts. V is TRBV20-1 and J is TRBJ1-2; D possibly corresponds to TRBD1 (5 bases). V dropped 6 bases and J dropped 5 bases, with 10 bases sitting between them. Germline V gene sequence: CDR1 DFQATT, CDR2 SNEGSKA (reference sequence). The CDR3 has 11 residues. The CDR3 sequence: CSAEGAYGYTF. CDR3 coding DNA: TGCAGTGCCGAAGGGGCATATGGCTACACCTTC.